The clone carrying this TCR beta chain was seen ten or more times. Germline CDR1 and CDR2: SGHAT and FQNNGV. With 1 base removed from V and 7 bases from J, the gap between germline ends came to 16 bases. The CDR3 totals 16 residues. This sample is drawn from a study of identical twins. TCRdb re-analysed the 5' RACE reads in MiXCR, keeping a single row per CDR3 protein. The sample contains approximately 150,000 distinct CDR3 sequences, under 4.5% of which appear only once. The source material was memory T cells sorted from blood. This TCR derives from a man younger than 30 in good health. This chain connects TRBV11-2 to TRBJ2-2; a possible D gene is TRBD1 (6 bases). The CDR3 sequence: CASSLVFGTNGGELFF. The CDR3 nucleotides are TGTGCCAGCAGCTTAGTTTTTGGGACAAATGGCGGGGAGCTGTTTTTT.